Presented here are 19 T cell receptor beta chains from one specimen sequenced in a study of cytomegalovirus exposure and HLA in healthy donors. The PCR made use of 60 Vbeta and 13 Jbeta primers. Some clones are missing from TCRdb's copy, which holds only in-frame ones; the method was immunoSEQ multiplex PCR. The sample yields approximately 130,000 clones, around 76% seen once. The sample taken for sequencing was PBMCs. These receptors were collected from a woman in her 50s in good health and CMV-seronegative.

The chain links TRBV7-9 to TRBJ1-2; TRBD1 agrees at 9 bases. The V segment lost 0 bases and the J segment 7 bases; nucleotides outside the gene matches: 6. Germline V gene lookup returns CDR1 SEHNR and CDR2 FQNEAQ (reference sequence). This CDR3 has 15 residues. The CDR3 sequence is CASSLAGQGIGGYTF. The DNA for the CDR3 is TGTGCCAGCAGCTTAGCGGGACAGGGAATTGGTGGCTACACCTTC.

The chain links TRBV6-1 to TRBJ2-7; weak D call: TRBD2 (6 bases). V was clipped by 4 bases and J by 0 bases, with 13 bases between them. This CDR3 comprises 15 residues. Germline assignment: CDR1 MNHNS and CDR2 SASEGT. The CDR3 DNA is TGTGCCAGCAGTGGGGTGCAGGGAGGCTCCTACGAGCAGTACGTC. This sequence encodes CASSGVQGGSYEQYV.

The chain is built from TRBV7-9 and TRBJ1-1; possible D gene TRBD1, 5 bases. The germline gives CDR1 SEHNR, CDR2 FQNEAQ (reference sequence). Trimming pared 1 base from V and 1 base from J, leaving 10 bases between. This CDR3 has 15 residues. Written as DNA, the CDR3 is TGTGCCAGCAGCTTAGGACGGGGGACGAACACTGAAGCTTTCTTT. It is translated as CASSLGRGTNTEAFF.

The chain has TRBV4-3 and TRBJ2-3; 16 bases match TRBD2. Trimming removed 4 bases from V and 0 bases from J; junction bases left unmatched: 4. The CDR3 has 18 residues. Looked up from germline, CDR1 is LGHNA and CDR2 is YSLEER. CDR3 bases: TGCGCCAGCAGCCCGGGACTAGCGGGAGGGCCTAGCACAGATACGCAGTATTTT. This translates into CASSPGLAGGPSTDTQYF.

This sequence joins TRBV10-1 and TRBJ2-5; possibly TRBD2 for D (7 bases). V was shortened by 6 bases and J by 6 bases, with 14 bases between the two germline ends. From germline, CDR1 is WNHNN and CDR2 SYGVQD (reference sequence). This CDR3 spans 13 amino acids. The CDR3 region has the DNA TGCGCCAGCAGGGGGGGGGCAGGGCAGACCCAGTACTTC. This translates into CASRGGAGQTQYF.

J is TRBJ1-1 and V is TRBV28; D not resolved. This CDR3 region has 11 residues. CDR1 is MDHEN, CDR2 SYDVKM, per germline. The ends were cut back, 4 bases at V and 4 bases at J, with 4 bases in the middle. The CDR3 bases are TGTGCCAGCAGTTCCCTCACTGAAGCTTTCTTT. It translates to CASSSLTEAFF.

The chain carries TRBV14 and TRBJ1-1; D remains unclear. Trimming pared 0 bases from V and 3 bases from J, leaving 11 bases between. The CDR3 is 15 residues long. Germline loops: CDR1 SGHDN, CDR2 FVKESK. CDR3 region: CASSQDKREYTEAFF. The CDR3 nucleotides read TGTGCCAGCAGCCAAGACAAAAGGGAGTACACTGAAGCTTTCTTT.

The chain uses TRBV14 and TRBJ2-1; TRBD2 might be the D (6 bases). CDR1 is SGHDN, CDR2 FVKESK, per germline. This CDR3 comprises 17 residues. V lost 0 bases to trimming and J lost 2 bases, with 14 bases between them. CDR3 nucleotide sequence: TGTGCCAGCAGCCAAGACCGGGCGGGACCTACCTACAATGAGCAGTTCTTC. It is translated as CASSQDRAGPTYNEQFF.

The rearrangement joins TRBV7-9 to TRBJ1-1, with TRBD1 matching over 8 bases. The germline V gene has CDR1 SEHNR and CDR2 FQNEAQ (reference sequence). Trimming at V came to 2 bases and at J to 2 bases, leaving 1 base not matched to a gene. The length of the CDR3 is 14 residues. CDR3 DNA: TGTGCCAGCAGCTTAACAGGGGGTAACACTGAAGCTTTCTTT. Encoded protein: CASSLTGGNTEAFF.

The rearrangement joins TRBV7-9 to TRBJ1-2, with TRBD1 identical over 9 bases. The CDR3 consists of 17 residues. Germline V lookup: CDR1 SEHNR, CDR2 FQNEAQ (reference sequence). Losses at the gene ends were 10 bases for V and 4 bases for J; bases not matched to a gene: 19. Here the CDR3 DNA reads TGTGCCACCGAAATCCGGGACAGGGTATTGGCTCCCTATGGCTACACCTTC. Translated, it gives CATEIRDRVLAPYGYTF.

CDR3 loop: CASSLAGQGGNEQFF. Here the CDR3 DNA reads TGTGCCAGCAGCTTAGCCGGACAGGGGGGCAATGAGCAGTTCTTC. The V gene is TRBV7-6, the J gene TRBJ2-1; TRBD1 aligns across 10 bases. Germline lookup yields CDR1 SGHVS and CDR2 FNYEAQ. CDR3 size: 15 residues. Losses at the gene ends were 0 bases for V and 6 bases for J; bases not matched to a gene: 2. The full variable domain, completed using reference TRBV7-6 and TRBJ2-1, is GAGVSQSPRYKVTKRGQDVALRCDPISGHVSLYWYRQALGQGPEFLTYFNYEAQQDKSGLPNDRFSAERPEGSISTLTIQRTEQRDSAMYRCASSLAGQGGNEQFFGPGTRLTVL.

A word on this clone: A read error may produce the germline difference seen at one junction end. The gene calls are TRBV9 and TRBJ2-2, with a tentative D call TRBD2 (6 bases). In germline, CDR1 is SGDLS, CDR2 YYNGEE. The CDR3 consists of 14 residues. CDR3 coding DNA: TGTGCCAGCAGGGTAGCGGCGAACACCGGGGAGCTGTTTTTT. It encodes CASRVAANTGELFF. The variable domain in full, with the rest retrieved from reference TRBV9 and TRBJ2-2, is DSGVTQTPKHLITATGQRVTLRCSPRSGDLSVYWYQQSLDQGLQFLIQYYNGEERAKGNILERFSAQQFPDLHSELNLSSLELGDSALYFCASRVAANTGELFFGEGSRLTVL.

This clone occurred a few times. The rearrangement links TRBV5-4 to TRBJ2-1; 9 bases agree with TRBD2. V shed 4 bases, J shed 8 bases, and the junction held 13 bases outside the gene matches. The CDR3 is 16 amino acids. Germline-derived CDR1 and CDR2 are SGHNT and YYREEE (reference sequence). CDR3 sequence (DNA): TGTGCCAGCAGCGGGGGACTAGCTAACTCTGGCCATGAGCAGTTCTTC. Protein: CASSGGLANSGHEQFF.

The chain couples TRBV7-6 to TRBJ2-1; TRBD1 might be the D (6 bases). V dropped 5 bases and J dropped 12 bases, with 17 bases sitting between them. Germline V CDR1 and CDR2: SGHVS, FNYEAQ. This CDR3 region has 13 residues. The CDR3 loop is CASSANRVGGQFF. CDR3 DNA sequence: TGTGCCAGCAGCGCTAACAGGGTAGGGGGGCAGTTCTTC.

The chain couples TRBV7-3 to TRBJ2-5, with 8 bases lining up with TRBD2. The germline gives CDR1 SGHTA, CDR2 FQGTGA. The CDR3 loop spans 14 amino acids. V was clipped by 11 bases and J by 3 bases; unmatched bases: 11. This CDR3 is CAAPVSGVKETQYF. CDR3 nucleotides: TGTGCCGCCCCCGTTAGCGGGGTTAAAGAGACCCAGTACTTC.

The chain recombines TRBV19 with TRBJ1-4, with TRBD1 matching over 7 bases. This CDR3 contains 15 residues. Germline V gene data show CDR1 as LNHDA and CDR2 as SQIVND (reference sequence). Trimming took 6 bases from V and 3 from J; bases not matched to a gene: 7. This chain's CDR3 is CASSQQGVANEKLFF. CDR3 DNA sequence: TGTGCCAGTAGCCAGCAGGGGGTCGCTAATGAAAAACTGTTTTTT.

The V gene is TRBV4-3, the J gene TRBJ2-1; no reliable D call. With 1 base removed from V and 10 bases from J, the gap between germline ends came to 11 bases. This CDR3 is 13 amino acids long. Germline CDR1 and CDR2: LGHNA and YSLEER. The CDR3, as DNA: TGCGCCAGCAGCCAAGGGGTGGGCAGGGAGCAGTTCTTC. This translates into CASSQGVGREQFF.

The chain recombines TRBV27 with TRBJ2-7, with 7 bases aligning to TRBD2. The V gene's germline CDR1 is MNHEY and CDR2 SMNVEV (reference sequence). This CDR3 has 17 residues. Trimming took 6 bases from V and 0 from J; bases not matched to a gene: 14. CDR3 nucleotide sequence: TGTGCCAGCAGCTCCCCGGGACTAACCAACAGCTCCTACGAGCAGTACTTC. It codes for CASSSPGLTNSSYEQYF.

The chain couples TRBV11-3 to TRBJ1-1, with 7 bases aligning to TRBD1. CDR3 length: 12 residues. CDR1 SGHNT and CDR2 YENEEA come from the germline V gene. Trimming removed 5 bases from V and 6 bases from J; junction bases left unmatched: 3. Here the CDR3 DNA reads TGTGCCAGCAGCGCCGGGACAGCTGAAGCTTTCTTT. Encoded protein: CASSAGTAEAFF.